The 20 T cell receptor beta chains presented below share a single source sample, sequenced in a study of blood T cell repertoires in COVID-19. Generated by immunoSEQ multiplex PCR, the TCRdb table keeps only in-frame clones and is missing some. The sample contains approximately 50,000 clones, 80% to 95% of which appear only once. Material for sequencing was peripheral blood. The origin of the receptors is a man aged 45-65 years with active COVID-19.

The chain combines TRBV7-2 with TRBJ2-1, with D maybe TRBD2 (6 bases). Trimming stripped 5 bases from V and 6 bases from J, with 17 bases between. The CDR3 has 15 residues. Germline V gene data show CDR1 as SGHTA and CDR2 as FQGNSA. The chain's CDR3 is CASSLLTSSPNEQFF. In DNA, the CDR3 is TGTGCCAGCAGCCTTCTTACTAGCAGCCCCAATGAGCAGTTCTTC.

As DNA, the CDR3 is TGTGCCAGCAGCCTACAGGGTTGGGGGGGAAAACTGTTTTTT. Amino acids: CASSLQGWGGKLFF. The chain links TRBV11-2 to TRBJ1-4; possible D gene TRBD1, 6 bases. Trimming shortened V by 5 bases and J by 10 bases, and 17 bases separated the two germline ends. The germline V gene has CDR1 SGHAT and CDR2 FQNNGV. The CDR3 is 14 amino acids.

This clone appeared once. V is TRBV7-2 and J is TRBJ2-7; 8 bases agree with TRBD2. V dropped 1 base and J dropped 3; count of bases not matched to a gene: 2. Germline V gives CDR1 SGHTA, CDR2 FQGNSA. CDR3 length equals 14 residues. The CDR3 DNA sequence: TGTGCCAGCAGCTTAGGGGGGACTAGCTACGAGCAGTACTTC. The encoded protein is CASSLGGTSYEQYF.

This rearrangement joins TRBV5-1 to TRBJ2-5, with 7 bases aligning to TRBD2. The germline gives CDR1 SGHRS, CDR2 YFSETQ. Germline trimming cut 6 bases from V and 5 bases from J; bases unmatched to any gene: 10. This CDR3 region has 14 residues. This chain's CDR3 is CASTTGRVDETQYF. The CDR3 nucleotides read TGCGCCAGCACAACGGGGAGGGTCGACGAGACCCAGTACTTC.

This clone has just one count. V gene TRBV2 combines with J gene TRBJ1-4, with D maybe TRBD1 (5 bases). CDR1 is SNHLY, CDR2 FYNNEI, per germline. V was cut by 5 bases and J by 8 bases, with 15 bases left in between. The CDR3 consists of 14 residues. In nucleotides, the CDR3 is TGTGCCAGCAGTCAGGGCAGGGAGGGAGAAAAACTGTTTTTT. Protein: CASSQGREGEKLFF.

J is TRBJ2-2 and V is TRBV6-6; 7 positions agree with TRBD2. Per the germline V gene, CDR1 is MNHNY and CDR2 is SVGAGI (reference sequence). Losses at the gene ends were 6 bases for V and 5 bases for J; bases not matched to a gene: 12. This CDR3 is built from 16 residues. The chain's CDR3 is CASRPPLAVTTGELFF. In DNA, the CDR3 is TGTGCCAGCAGACCACCTCTAGCGGTAACAACCGGGGAGCTGTTTTTT.

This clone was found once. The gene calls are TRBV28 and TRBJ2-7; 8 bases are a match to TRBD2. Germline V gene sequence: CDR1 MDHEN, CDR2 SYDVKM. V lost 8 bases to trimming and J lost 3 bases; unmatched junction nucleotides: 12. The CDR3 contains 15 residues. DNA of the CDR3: TGTGCCAGCTCTCGTCGCGGGGGGAAGAGCTACGAGCAGTACTTC. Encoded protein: CASSRRGGKSYEQYF.

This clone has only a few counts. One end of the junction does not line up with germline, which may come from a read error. The CDR3, as DNA: TGTGCCAGCGGCTTCAGTGGCAATCAGCCCCAGCATTTT. Protein: CASGFSGNQPQHF. The chain joins TRBV7-9 to TRBJ1-5; D gene ambiguous. The CDR3 loop spans 13 amino acids. Germline V gives CDR1 SEHNR, CDR2 FQNEAQ (reference sequence).

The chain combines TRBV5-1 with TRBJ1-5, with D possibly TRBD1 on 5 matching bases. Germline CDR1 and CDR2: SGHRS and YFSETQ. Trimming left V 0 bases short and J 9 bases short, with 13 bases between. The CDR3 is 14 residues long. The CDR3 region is CASSLDSMGRPQHF. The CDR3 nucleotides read TGCGCCAGCAGCTTGGATTCTATGGGGCGGCCCCAGCATTTT.

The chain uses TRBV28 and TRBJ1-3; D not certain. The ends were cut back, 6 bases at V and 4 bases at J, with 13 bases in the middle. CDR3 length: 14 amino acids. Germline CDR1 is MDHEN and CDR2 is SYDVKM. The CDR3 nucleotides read TGTGCCAGCAGCCCCGGACTGTTCGGAAACACCATATATTTT. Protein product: CASSPGLFGNTIYF.

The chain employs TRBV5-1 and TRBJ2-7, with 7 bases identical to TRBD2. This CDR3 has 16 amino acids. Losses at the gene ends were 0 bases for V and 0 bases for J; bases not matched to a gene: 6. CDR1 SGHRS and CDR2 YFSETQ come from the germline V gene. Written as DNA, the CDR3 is TGCGCCAGCAGCTTGGAACTAGCGCTTAGCTCCTACGAGCAGTACTTC. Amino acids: CASSLELALSSYEQYF. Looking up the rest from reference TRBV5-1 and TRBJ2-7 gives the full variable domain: KAGVTQTPRYLIKTRGQQVTLSCSPISGHRSVSWYQQTPGQGLQFLFEYFSETQRNKGNFPGRFSGRQFSNSRSEMNVSTLELGDSALYLCASSLELALSSYEQYFGPGTRLTVT.

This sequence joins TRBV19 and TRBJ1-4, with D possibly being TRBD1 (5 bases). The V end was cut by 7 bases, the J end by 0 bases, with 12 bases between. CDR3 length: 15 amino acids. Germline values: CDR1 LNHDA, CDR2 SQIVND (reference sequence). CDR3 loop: CASTDSPATNEKLFF. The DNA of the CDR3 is TGTGCCAGTACTGACAGCCCTGCAACTAATGAAAAACTGTTTTTT.

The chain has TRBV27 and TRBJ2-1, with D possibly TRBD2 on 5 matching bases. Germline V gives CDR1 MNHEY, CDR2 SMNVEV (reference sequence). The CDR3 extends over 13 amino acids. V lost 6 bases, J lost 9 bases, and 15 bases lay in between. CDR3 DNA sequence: TGTGCCAGCAGAAACTCGGACTGGGGTGAGCAGTTCTTC. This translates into CASRNSDWGEQFF.

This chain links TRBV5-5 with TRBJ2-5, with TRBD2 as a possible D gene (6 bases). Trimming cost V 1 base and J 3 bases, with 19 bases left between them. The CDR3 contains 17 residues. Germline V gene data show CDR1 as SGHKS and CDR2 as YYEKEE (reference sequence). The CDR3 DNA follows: TGTGCCAGCAGCTTGTGGAGGGGCAGAAAACGCGAAGAGACCCAGTACTTC. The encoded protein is CASSLWRGRKREETQYF. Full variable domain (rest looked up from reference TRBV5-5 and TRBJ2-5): DAGVTQSPTHLIKTRGQQVTLRCSPISGHKSVSWYQQVLGQGPQFIFQYYEKEERGRGNFPDRFSARQFPNYSSELNVNALLLGDSALYLCASSLWRGRKREETQYFGPGTRLLVL.

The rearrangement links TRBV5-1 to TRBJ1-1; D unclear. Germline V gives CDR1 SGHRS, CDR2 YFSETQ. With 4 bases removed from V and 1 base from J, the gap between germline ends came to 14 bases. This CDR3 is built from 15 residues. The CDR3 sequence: CASSPRLPGNTEAFF. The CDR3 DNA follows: TGCGCCAGCAGCCCCCGGCTGCCAGGGAACACTGAAGCTTTCTTT.

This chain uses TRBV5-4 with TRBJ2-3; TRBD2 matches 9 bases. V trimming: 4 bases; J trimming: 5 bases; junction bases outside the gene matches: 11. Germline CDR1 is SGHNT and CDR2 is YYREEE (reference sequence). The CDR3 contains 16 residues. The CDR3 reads CASSPWASGKGDTQYF. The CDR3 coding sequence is TGTGCCAGCAGCCCGTGGGCTAGCGGGAAGGGAGATACGCAGTATTTT.

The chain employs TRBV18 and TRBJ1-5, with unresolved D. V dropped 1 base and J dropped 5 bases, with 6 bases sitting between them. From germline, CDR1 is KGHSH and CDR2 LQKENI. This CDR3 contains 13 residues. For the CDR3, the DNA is TGTGCCAGCTCACCACAACTCGATCAGCCCCAGCATTTT. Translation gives CASSPQLDQPQHF. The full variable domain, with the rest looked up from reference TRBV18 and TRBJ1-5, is NAGVMQNPRHLVRRRGQEARLRCSPMKGHSHVYWYRQLPEEGLKFMVYLQKENIIDESGMPKERFSAEFPKEGPSILRIQQVVRGDSAAYFCASSPQLDQPQHFGDGTRLSIL.

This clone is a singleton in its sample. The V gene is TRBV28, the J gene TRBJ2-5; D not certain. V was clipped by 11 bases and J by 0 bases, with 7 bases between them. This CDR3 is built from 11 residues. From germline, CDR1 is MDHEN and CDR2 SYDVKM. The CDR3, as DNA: TGTGCCGTGCAGAACCAAGAGACCCAGTACTTC. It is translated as CAVQNQETQYF.

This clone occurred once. The CDR3 spells CASSPATGNEQYF. In DNA, the CDR3 is TGTGCCAGCAGCCCGGCGACAGGGAACGAGCAGTACTTC. The chain employs TRBV7-9 and TRBJ2-7, with 7 bases lining up with TRBD1. Trimming took 5 bases from V and 5 from J; bases not matched to a gene: 6. The length of the CDR3 is 13 residues. CDR1 and CDR2 from the germline V gene are SEHNR and FQNEAQ (reference sequence). Variable domain in full (rest from reference TRBV7-9 and TRBJ2-7): DTGVSQNPRHKITKRGQNVTFRCDPISEHNRLYWYRQTLGQGPEFLTYFQNEAQLEKSRLLSDRFSAERPKGSFSTLEIQRTEQGDSAMYLCASSPATGNEQYFGPGTRLTVT.

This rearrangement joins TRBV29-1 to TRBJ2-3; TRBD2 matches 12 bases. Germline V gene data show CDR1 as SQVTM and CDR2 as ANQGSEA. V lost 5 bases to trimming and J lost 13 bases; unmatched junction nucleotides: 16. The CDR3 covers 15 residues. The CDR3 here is CSVSSGLTSGSVEYF. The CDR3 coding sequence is TGCAGCGTTAGCAGTGGCCTGACTAGCGGGAGTGTAGAGTATTTT.